This T cell receptor (beta chain) was recovered during a study of blood T cell repertoires in COVID-19. Study information: Samples representing acute and convalescent COVID-19 were sourced from the United States, Italy and Spain. PBMCs, B-cell-depleted T cells, or T cells provided the cDNA or gDNA that made up the material.

This clone came up a few times. Per the original data handling: Estimation of nucleated cell counts relied on the amplification of reference gene primers. The protocol was immunoSEQ multiplex PCR, while the TCRdb copy is restricted to in-frame clones and leaves out a portion. D and trimming come from the DNA, and the V and J calls and clone size come from that table. Among about 3,500 clones, roughly three quarters were seen once, and the ten largest hold around 44%. The clonotype comes from a human donor in a cohort sampled during active COVID-19. Sequenced material: peripheral blood.

CDR3 loop: CASSPTGDSPLHF. In nucleotides, the CDR3 is TGTGCCAGTAGCCCAACAGGGGACTCACCCCTCCACTTT. The rearrangement joins TRBV19 to TRBJ1-6; 7 bases map to TRBD1. CDR1 LNHDA and CDR2 SQIVND come from the germline V gene (reference sequence). The CDR3 is 13 residues long. Trimming cost V 6 bases and J 10 bases; bases outside gene matches: 6.